What follows describes a single T cell receptor (beta chain). Its antigen target is currently unknown. Per-base quality was not reported, and no clone a single base away is much larger than it. The data derive from a study of blood T cell repertoires in COVID-19 (dated by TCRdb to 2020 to 2021). With regard to the full study: Recovered participants in ImmuneRACE Cohort 3 were defined as having two consecutive negative NP/OP PCR tests, clearance from a healthcare professional, or resolution of symptoms. The repertoires were released in a freely available public database meant as a resource for research on the immune response to SARS-CoV-2. Where HLA class I and class II types were available, the types were taken from metadata supplied by the sample provider, not from assay-based typing. The prospective study material was composed of cDNA or gDNA derived from T cells, B-cell-depleted T cells, or PBMCs. Nearly every sample came with metadata listing a de-identified subject ID, COVID-19 status, age in years and sex. The dataset comprised deeply sampled blood TCRbeta repertoires from subjects exposed to, actively infected with, or recovered from COVID-19. Samples came from the ongoing ImmuneRACE study (first 160 participants) plus 1,254 subjects from 6 global collaborators. Samples from collaborators originated in the United States, Italy and Spain and spanned both the acute and convalescent phases of COVID-19. What the work shows at the level of the full study, not this receptor alone: Clinical and demographic metadata were provided uncurated, with the amount varying by source and participant.

TCRbeta CDR3 regions were amplified from genomic DNA using the immunoSEQ Assay, a bias-controlled multiplex PCR. On the study's bioinformatics: The number of nucleated cells in each sample was estimated by amplification of reference gene primers within the assay. To quantify the absolute abundance of each unique TCRbeta CDR3 rearrangement, sequence reads were collapsed and filtered. For each sample, productive Simpson clonality was calculated as the square root of Simpson's diversity index over productive rearrangements. The table comes from immuneACCESS by way of TCRdb, which keeps in-frame sequences with V and J called. Part of the clones is missing from these tables; in studies checked, under half for an unresolved V gene and the rest for unknown reasons. V and J calls and clone size are as listed in that table; D and trimming were resolved from the DNA. The table for this sample lists about 400,000 clones; about 87% of them were counted only once. The top ten hold 1.9% of the sample.

The germline ends are 6 bases apart after V is trimmed by 1 base and J by 0 bases. Measured from the cysteine to the phenylalanine, the CDR3 is 14 residues long. Here the CDR3 DNA is all that survives: 42 bases in frame from base 1. Sequences LNHDA (CDR1) and SQIVND (CDR2) are obtained from the germline V gene (reference sequence). Enrolling through a virtual design, the prospective study's participants ranged in age from roughly 18 to 89 years and lived across more than 20 United States geographic areas. In the prospective study, participants were assigned to cohorts based on the clinical history participants reported in a screening survey and a study questionnaire. In the prospective study, whole blood, serum and a nasopharyngeal or oropharyngeal swab were collected from each participant by mobile phlebotomists. Prospective study participants could optionally give additional blood draws and questionnaires over an approximately 2-month period. Before DNA extraction, blood samples from the prospective study were shipped at room temperature or frozen.

The sequence was obtained from a man between 40 and 49 years old in a cohort exposed to, infected with or recovered from COVID-19 (not recorded which). The chain is encoded by TRBV19 joined to TRBJ1-1; the D gene is possibly TRBD1, with 5 bases matching. Sample: PBMCs or T cells enriched from blood (not recorded which). The CDR3 protein: CASSIGQMNTEAFF. The bases read TGTGCCAGTAGTATAGGACAGATGAACACTGAAGCTTTCTTT.